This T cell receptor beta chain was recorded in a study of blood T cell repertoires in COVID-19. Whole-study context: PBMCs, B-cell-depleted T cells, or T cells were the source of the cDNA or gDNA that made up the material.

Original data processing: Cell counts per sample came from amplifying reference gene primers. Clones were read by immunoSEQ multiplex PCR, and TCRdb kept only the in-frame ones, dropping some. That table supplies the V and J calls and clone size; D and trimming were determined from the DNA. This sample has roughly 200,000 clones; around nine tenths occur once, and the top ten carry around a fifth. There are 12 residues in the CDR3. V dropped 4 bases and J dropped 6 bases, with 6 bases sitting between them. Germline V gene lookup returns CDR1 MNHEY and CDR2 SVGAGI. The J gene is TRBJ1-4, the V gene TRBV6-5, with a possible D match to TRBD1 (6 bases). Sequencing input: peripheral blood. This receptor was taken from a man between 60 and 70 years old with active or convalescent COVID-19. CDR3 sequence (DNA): TGTGCCAGCAGTTCAGGGGATGAAAAACTGTTTTTT. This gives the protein CASSSGDEKLFF.